This T cell receptor beta chain was documented in a study of tumor-infiltrating lymphocytes in primary liver carcinoma. Study summary: The patient population consisted of men and women between 30 and 69 years of age. Sample yields, roughly 3.65 to 7.5 million productive TCRbeta reads, were similar across the tissue types. The tumors, T1-T3 N0M0 lesions, were roughly 4.2 to 11 cm across.

Findings and limits, study-wide: Roughly 7.5-25% of top clones, and no more, occurred in all five tumor regions.

It was from 20-30 mg of unsorted bulk tissue that RNA and DNA were co-extracted. Deletions cut 10 bases from V and 1 base from J, with 31 bases between. The CDR3 sequence is 19 residues long. The germline V gene encodes CDR1 SGHAT and CDR2 FQDESV (reference sequence). From approximately 550 ng of total RNA, TCR beta-specific cDNA was reverse-transcribed using a constant-region primer. It was through three nested multiplex PCR rounds of slightly modified ARM-PCR that TCR beta libraries arose. The first two PCR rounds used TRBV1-TRBV30 primers with a Cbeta primer, 9 to 11 cycles each. TCRdb re-analysed the multiplex PCR reads in MiXCR, keeping a single row per CDR3 protein. This sample carries tens of thousands of distinct CDR3 sequences, more than 65% of them seen once, and the ten largest clones take around 19%. In the case of this clonotype: Its antigen is undetermined.

This chain connects TRBV11-1 to TRBJ2-5, with D possibly matching TRBD2 (6 bases). This receptor was taken from a man between 40 and 49 years old with primary liver carcinoma and hepatitis B virus infection. The sequenced material came from liver tumor tissue from sampling region 1. Indicated subset: tumor region T1, superior pole. CDR3 sequence (DNA): TGTGCCACCAGTCCGCCCCCGGGGGTCAGGAAGGACTTCCAAGAGACCCAGTACTTC. Its translation is CATSPPPGVRKDFQETQYF.